Given below is one T cell receptor (beta chain) in context. This sample was included in a study of control samples from healthy donors and cancer patients. Produced via immunoSEQ multiplex PCR; TCRdb's table is partial and in-frame only. The table includes some 140,000 clones, roughly 89% detected once. Source material: blood. This receptor was obtained from a man younger than 45 in good health.

CDR3 residues: CASSLYTRGSYNSPLHF. As DNA, the CDR3 is TGTGCCAGCAGTTTATATACCCGGGGCTCCTATAATTCACCCCTCCACTTT. V and J are TRBV27 and TRBJ1-6; no clear D. Looked up from germline, CDR1 is MNHEY and CDR2 is SMNVEV (reference sequence). CDR3 size: 17 residues. V was cut by 1 base and J by 0 bases, with 10 bases left in between.